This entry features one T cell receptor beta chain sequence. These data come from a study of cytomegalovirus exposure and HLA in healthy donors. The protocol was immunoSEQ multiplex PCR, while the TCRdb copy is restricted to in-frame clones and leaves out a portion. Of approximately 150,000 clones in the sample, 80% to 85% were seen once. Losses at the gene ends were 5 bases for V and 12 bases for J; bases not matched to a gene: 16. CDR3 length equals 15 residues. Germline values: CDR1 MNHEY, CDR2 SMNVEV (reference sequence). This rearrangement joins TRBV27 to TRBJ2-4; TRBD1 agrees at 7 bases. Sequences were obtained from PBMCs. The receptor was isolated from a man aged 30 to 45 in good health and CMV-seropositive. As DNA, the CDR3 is TGTGCCAGCAGTCCGCGGACAGCTAGGGGACAGAATCAGTACTTC. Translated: CASSPRTARGQNQYF.